This T cell receptor (beta chain) was identified in a study of OX40 agonist ivuxolimab in advanced cancers. Study-wide context: Ivuxolimab was an agonistic, fully human IgG2 monoclonal antibody directed against OX40 (CD134), a costimulatory receptor. Intravenous ivuxolimab was administered to patients every 2 weeks at six dose levels: 0.01, 0.1, 0.3, 1.5, 3 and 10 mg/kg. Of the approximately 50 patients in dose escalation, 19 had hepatocellular carcinoma, about 15 had melanoma, 9 had renal cell carcinoma and 9 had head and neck cancer. In the dose-escalation cohort, approximately 83% of patients were male, and the mean age was approximately 60 years with a range of about 20 to 79. Patients were allowed to have had prior anti-PD-1, anti-PD-L1 or anti-CTLA-4 therapy, and 40% to 45% of the dose-escalation patients had previously received checkpoint inhibitors. Partial responses occurred in three dose-escalation patients, of whom one had hepatocellular carcinoma and two had cutaneous melanoma. Peripheral TCRbeta sequencing was intended to test whether TCR sequence diversity was altered and clonal T-cell expansion was caused by ivuxolimab. The paper reports the monotherapy dose-escalation portion (N of about 50 patients) of the phase I ivuxolimab trial.

Patients with autoimmune disease history or receiving systemic immunosuppression were excluded from the trial. Peripheral blood for TCR sequencing was collected from all dose cohorts at baseline, on cycle 4 day 1, and on cycle 7 day 1. The samples were taken from a phase I, first-in-human, multicenter, open-label dose-escalation trial of ivuxolimab. The trial enrolled adults with locally advanced or metastatic head and neck squamous cell, hepatocellular, melanoma or renal cell carcinoma. Before TCR sequencing, CD4+ T cells and CD8+ T cells from peripheral blood were sorted into separate populations. Trimmed from V: 6 bases; trimmed from J: 1 base; junction bases lacking a gene match: 8. The CDR3, from cysteine to phenylalanine, totals 15 residues. Just the 45-base CDR3 DNA is kept, in frame starting at base 1. CDR1 is given as SNHLY and CDR2 as FYNNEI, both from the germline V gene. Genomic DNA was extracted from sorted cells for sequencing of the TCRbeta CDR3 region. The immunoSEQ Assay was used for sequencing of TCRbeta CDR3 regions. TCRdb carries this immuneACCESS record with in-frame sequences only. Its versions omit some clonotypes, under half of them owing to an unresolved V gene in the studies checked, with the rest unexplained. Here the sample has about 67,000 clones; 87% occur a single time. 4% to 5% of the sample belongs to the ten largest clones.

About this clone: No cognate antigen has been identified for it. No much larger clonotype is one base removed from it; base qualities were not supplied.

Overall study results and their limits: Low levels of normalized T-cell clonal expansion were also seen in some patients who did not respond. Partial responders in the 0.1-3.0 mg/kg groups had among the lowest normalized peripheral clonal expansion, especially among CD8+ T cells. On average, CD8+ T cells showed more expanded clones than CD4+ T cells after ivuxolimab. Antigen specificity was not determined for the clonally expanded peripheral T cells. At doses from 0.1 to 3.0 mg/kg, clonal expansion was seen in both CD4+ and CD8+ blood T cells between baseline and week 6.

The sequencing used CD4+ or CD8+ T cells sorted from blood, collected in a trial of the OX40 agonist ivuxolimab. The chain is made from TRBV2 and TRBJ2-7, and 8 junctional nucleotides match TRBD1. This TCR derives from an adult with an advanced solid tumor such as melanoma, head and neck, liver or kidney cancer. The nucleotide sequence is TGTGCCAGCAGCGTAAGTCGGACAGGGTCCTACGAGCAGTACTTC. This translates into CASSVSRTGSYEQYF.